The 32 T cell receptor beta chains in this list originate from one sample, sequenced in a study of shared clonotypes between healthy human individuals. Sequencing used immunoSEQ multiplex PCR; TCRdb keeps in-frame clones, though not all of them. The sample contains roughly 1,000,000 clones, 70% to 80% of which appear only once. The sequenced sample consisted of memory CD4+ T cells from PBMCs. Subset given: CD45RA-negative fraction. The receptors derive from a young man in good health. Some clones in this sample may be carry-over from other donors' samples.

CDR3 coding DNA: TGTGCCAGCAGCTTAGCGGGAGTCATCTCTGGGGCCAACGTCCTGACTTTC. Protein product: CASSLAGVISGANVLTF. V gene TRBV5-4 combines with J gene TRBJ2-6; 8 positions match TRBD2. The CDR3 loop spans 17 amino acids. Germline V gives CDR1 SGHNT, CDR2 YYREEE (reference sequence). The trim removed 2 bases at V and 0 bases at J, leaving 4 bases unmatched.

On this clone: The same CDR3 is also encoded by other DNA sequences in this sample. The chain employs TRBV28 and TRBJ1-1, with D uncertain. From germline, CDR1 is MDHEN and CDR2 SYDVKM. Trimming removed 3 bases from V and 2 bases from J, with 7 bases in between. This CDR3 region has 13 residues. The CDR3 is CASSLSGNTEAFF. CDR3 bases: TGTGCCAGCAGTTTGTCAGGAAACACTGAAGCTTTCTTT.

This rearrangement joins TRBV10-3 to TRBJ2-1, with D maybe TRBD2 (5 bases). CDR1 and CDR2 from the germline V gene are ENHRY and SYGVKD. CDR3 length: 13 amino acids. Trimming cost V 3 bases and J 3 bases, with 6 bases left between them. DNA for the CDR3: TGTGCCATCAGTGACGGGGACTACAATGAGCAGTTCTTC. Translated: CAISDGDYNEQFF.

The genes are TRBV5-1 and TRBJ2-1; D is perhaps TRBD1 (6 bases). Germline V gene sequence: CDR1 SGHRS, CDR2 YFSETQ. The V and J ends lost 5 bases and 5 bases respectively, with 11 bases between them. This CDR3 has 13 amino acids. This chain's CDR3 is CASSGGYNNEQFF. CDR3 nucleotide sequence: TGCGCCAGCAGTGGGGGCTACAACAATGAGCAGTTCTTC.

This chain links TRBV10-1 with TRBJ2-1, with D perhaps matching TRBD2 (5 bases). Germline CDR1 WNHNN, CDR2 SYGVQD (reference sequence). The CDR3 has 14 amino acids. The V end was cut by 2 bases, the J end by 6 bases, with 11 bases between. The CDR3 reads CASSEADGGNEQFF. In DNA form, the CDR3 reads TGCGCCAGCAGTGAGGCGGACGGAGGCAATGAGCAGTTCTTC.

In DNA form, the CDR3 reads TGTGCCACCAGCAGTCCGGAGCCCAATGAAAAACTGTTTTTT. It translates to CATSSPEPNEKLFF. V and J are TRBV15 and TRBJ1-4, with no clear D. Germline V gene sequence: CDR1 LNHNV, CDR2 YYDKDF (reference sequence). This CDR3 comprises 14 residues. V was shortened by 3 bases and J by 5 bases, with 10 bases between the two germline ends. Supplemented by reference TRBV15 and TRBJ1-4, the full variable domain reads DAMVIQNPRYQVTQFGKPVTLSCSQTLNHNVMYWYQQKSSQAPKLLFHYYDKDFNNEADTPDNFQSRRPNTSFCFLDIRSPGLGDTAMYLCATSSPEPNEKLFFGSGTQLSVL.

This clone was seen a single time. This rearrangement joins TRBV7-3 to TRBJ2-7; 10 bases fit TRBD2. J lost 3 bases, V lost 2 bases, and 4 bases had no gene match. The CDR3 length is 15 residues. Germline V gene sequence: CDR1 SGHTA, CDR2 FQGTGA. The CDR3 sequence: CASSLEAGGFYEQYF. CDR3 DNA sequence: TGTGCCAGCAGCTTAGAAGCGGGAGGGTTCTACGAGCAGTACTTC.

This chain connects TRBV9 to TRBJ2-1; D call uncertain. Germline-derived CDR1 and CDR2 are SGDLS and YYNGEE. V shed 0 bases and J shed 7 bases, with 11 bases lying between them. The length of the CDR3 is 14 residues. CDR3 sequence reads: CASSVGGSSNEQFF. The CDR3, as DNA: TGTGCCAGCAGCGTAGGAGGTAGCTCGAATGAGCAGTTCTTC.

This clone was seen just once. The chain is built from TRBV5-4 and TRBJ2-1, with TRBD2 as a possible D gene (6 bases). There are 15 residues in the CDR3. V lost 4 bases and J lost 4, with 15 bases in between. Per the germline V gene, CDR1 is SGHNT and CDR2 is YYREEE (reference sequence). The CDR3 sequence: CASSRRRAAYNEQFF. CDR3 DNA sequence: TGTGCCAGCAGCCGCCGGAGGGCCGCTTACAATGAGCAGTTCTTC. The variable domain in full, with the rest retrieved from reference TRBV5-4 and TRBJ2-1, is ETGVTQSPTHLIKTRGQQVTLRCSSQSGHNTVSWYQQALGQGPQFIFQYYREEENGRGNFPPRFSGLQFPNYSSELNVNALELDDSALYLCASSRRRAAYNEQFFGPGTRLTVL.

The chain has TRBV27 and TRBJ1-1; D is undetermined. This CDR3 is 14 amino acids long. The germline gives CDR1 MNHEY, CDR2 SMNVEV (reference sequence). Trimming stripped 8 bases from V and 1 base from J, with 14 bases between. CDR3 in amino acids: CASGSLAGNTEAFF. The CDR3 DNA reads TGTGCCAGCGGTTCCTTAGCGGGGAACACTGAAGCTTTCTTT.

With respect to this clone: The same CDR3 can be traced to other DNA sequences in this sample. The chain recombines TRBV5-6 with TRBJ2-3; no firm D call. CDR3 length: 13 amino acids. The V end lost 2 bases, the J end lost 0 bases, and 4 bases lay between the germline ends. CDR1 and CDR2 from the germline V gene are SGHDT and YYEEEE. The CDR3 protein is CASSLISTDTQYF. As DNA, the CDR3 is TGTGCCAGCAGCTTAATAAGCACAGATACGCAGTATTTT.

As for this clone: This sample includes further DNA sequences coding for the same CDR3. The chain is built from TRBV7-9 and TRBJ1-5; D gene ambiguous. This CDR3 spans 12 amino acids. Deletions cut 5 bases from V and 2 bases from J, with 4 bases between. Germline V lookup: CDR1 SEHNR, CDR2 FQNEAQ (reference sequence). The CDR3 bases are TGTGCCAGCAGCCTAGGCAATCAGCCCCAGCATTTT. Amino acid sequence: CASSLGNQPQHF. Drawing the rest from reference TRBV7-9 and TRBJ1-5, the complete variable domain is DTGVSQNPRHKITKRGQNVTFRCDPISEHNRLYWYRQTLGQGPEFLTYFQNEAQLEKSRLLSDRFSAERPKGSFSTLEIQRTEQGDSAMYLCASSLGNQPQHFGDGTRLSIL.

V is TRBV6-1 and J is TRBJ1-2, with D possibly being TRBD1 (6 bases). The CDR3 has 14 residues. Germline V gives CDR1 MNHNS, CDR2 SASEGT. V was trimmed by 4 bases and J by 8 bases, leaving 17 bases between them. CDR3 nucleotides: TGTGCCAGCAGTGGAGGACAGCTCATAGGAGGCTACACCTTC. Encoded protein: CASSGGQLIGGYTF.

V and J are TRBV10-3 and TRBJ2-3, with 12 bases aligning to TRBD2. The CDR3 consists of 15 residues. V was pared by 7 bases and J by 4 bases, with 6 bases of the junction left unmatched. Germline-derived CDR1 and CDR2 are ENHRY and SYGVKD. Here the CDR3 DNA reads TGTGCCATCACCGCGACTAGCGGGAGTGCAGATACGCAGTATTTT. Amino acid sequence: CAITATSGSADTQYF.

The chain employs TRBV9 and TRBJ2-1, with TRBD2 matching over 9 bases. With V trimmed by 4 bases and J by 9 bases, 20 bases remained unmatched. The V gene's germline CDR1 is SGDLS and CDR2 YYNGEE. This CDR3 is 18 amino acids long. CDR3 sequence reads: CASSPRDLLAGGPGEQFF. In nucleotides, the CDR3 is TGTGCCAGCAGCCCCCGAGACCTTCTGGCGGGAGGGCCGGGTGAGCAGTTCTTC.

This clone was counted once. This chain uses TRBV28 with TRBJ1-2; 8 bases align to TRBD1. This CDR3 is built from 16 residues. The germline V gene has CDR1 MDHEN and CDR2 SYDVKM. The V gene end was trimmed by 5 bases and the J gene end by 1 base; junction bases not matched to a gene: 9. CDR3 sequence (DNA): TGTGCCAGCAGTCCACTTCAGGGGGCGGGTAACTATGGCTACACCTTC. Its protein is CASSPLQGAGNYGYTF.

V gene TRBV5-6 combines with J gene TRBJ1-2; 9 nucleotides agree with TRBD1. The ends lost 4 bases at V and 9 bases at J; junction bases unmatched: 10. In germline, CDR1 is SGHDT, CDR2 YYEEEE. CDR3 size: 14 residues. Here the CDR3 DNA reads TGTGCCAGCAGCCCGAGGACAGGGGAGATGAGCTACACCTTC. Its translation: CASSPRTGEMSYTF.

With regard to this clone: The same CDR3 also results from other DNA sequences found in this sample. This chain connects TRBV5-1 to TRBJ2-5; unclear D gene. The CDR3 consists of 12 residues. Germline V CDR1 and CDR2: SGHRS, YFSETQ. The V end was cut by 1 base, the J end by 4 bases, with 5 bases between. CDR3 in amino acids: CASSLPGETQYF. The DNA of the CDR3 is TGCGCCAGCAGCTTGCCCGGAGAGACCCAGTACTTC. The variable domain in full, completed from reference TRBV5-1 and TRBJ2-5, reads KAGVTQTPRYLIKTRGQQVTLSCSPISGHRSVSWYQQTPGQGLQFLFEYFSETQRNKGNFPGRFSGRQFSNSRSEMNVSTLELGDSALYLCASSLPGETQYFGPGTRLLVL.

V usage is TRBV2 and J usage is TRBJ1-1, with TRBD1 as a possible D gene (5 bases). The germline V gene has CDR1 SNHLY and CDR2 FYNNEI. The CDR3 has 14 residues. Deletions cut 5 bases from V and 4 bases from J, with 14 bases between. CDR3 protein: CASSLRDFGTEAFF. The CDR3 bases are TGTGCCAGCAGTCTCAGGGATTTCGGCACTGAAGCTTTCTTT.

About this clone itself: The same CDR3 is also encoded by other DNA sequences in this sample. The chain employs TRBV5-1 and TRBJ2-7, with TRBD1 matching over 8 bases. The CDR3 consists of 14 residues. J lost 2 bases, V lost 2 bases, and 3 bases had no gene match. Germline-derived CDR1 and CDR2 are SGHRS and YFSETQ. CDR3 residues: CASSLEQGAYEQYF. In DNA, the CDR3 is TGCGCCAGCAGCTTAGAACAGGGGGCCTACGAGCAGTACTTC.

CDR3 sequence reads: CAIRSQSVGRPNNEQFF. DNA for the CDR3: TGTGCCATCAGGTCACAATCCGTCGGGAGGCCCAACAATGAGCAGTTCTTC. V is TRBV10-3 and J is TRBJ2-1; TRBD2 matches 7 bases. The CDR3 covers 17 residues. V gave up 6 bases and J gave up 5 bases; unmatched junction bases: 16. Per the germline V gene, CDR1 is ENHRY and CDR2 is SYGVKD.

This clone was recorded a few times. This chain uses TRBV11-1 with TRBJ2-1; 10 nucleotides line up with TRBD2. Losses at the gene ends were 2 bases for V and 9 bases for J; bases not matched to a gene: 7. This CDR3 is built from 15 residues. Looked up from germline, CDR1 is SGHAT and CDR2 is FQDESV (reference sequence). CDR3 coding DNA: TGTGCCAGCAGCTTAATAGCGGGAGGCCCCCTTGAGCAGTTCTTC. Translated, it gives CASSLIAGGPLEQFF.

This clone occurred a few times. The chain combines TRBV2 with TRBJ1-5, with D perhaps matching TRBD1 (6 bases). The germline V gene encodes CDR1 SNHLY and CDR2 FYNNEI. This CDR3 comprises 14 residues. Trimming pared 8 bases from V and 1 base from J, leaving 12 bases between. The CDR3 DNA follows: TGTGCCAGCGCGGGGGCAGGGAGCAATCAGCCCCAGCATTTT. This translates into CASAGAGSNQPQHF.

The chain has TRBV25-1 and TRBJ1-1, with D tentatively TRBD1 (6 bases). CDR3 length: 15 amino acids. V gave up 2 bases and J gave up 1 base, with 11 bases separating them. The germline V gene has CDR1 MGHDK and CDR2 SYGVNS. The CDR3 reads CASSEPSTGNTEAFF. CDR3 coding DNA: TGTGCCAGCAGTGAACCCTCGACAGGGAACACTGAAGCTTTCTTT.

The CDR3 sequence: CASSESYTGELFF. The CDR3 bases are TGTGCCAGCAGTGAAAGCTACACCGGGGAGCTGTTTTTT. This chain uses TRBV25-1 with TRBJ2-2; D remains ambiguous. CDR3 size: 13 residues. The germline gives CDR1 MGHDK, CDR2 SYGVNS. V was trimmed by 2 bases and J by 3 bases, leaving 4 bases between them.

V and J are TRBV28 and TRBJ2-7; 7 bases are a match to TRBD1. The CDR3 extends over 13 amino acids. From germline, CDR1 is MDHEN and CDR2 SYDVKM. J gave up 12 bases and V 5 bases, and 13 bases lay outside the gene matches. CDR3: CASSLPRQGFTYF. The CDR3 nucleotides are TGTGCCAGCAGTCTCCCCCGACAGGGATTTACGTACTTC.

CDR3 nucleotides: TGTGCCAGCAGTACGTCCGAAGTGGCTAACTATGGCTACACCTTC. Its protein is CASSTSEVANYGYTF. The chain carries TRBV28 and TRBJ1-2; D not certain. The germline gives CDR1 MDHEN, CDR2 SYDVKM. CDR3 length: 15 residues. V lost 5 bases, J lost 0 bases, and 13 bases lay in between.

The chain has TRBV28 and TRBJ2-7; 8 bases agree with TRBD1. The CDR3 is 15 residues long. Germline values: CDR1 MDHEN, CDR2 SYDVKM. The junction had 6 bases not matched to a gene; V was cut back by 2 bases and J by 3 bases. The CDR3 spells CASSLPKGQGYEQYF. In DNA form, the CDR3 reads TGTGCCAGCAGTTTACCTAAAGGACAGGGCTACGAGCAGTACTTC. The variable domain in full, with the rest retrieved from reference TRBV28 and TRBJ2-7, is DVKVTQSSRYLVKRTGEKVFLECVQDMDHENMFWYRQDPGLGLRLIYFSYDVKMKEKGDIPEGYSVSREKKERFSLILESASTNQTSMYLCASSLPKGQGYEQYFGPGTRLTVT.

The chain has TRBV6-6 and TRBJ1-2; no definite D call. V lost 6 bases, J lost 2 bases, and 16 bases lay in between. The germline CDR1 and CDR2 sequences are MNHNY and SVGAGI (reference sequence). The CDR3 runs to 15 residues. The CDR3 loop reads CASSPSTSFNYGYTF. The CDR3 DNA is TGTGCCAGCAGCCCATCGACATCTTTCAACTATGGCTACACCTTC.

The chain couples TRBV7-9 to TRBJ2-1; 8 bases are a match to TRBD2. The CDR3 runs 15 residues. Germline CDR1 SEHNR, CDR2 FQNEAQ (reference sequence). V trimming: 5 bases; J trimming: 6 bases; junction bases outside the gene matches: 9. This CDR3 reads CASSDTGTSLNEQFF. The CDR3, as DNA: TGTGCCAGCAGCGACACCGGGACTAGTCTCAATGAGCAGTTCTTC. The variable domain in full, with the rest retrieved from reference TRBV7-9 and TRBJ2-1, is DTGVSQNPRHKITKRGQNVTFRCDPISEHNRLYWYRQTLGQGPEFLTYFQNEAQLEKSRLLSDRFSAERPKGSFSTLEIQRTEQGDSAMYLCASSDTGTSLNEQFFGPGTRLTVL.

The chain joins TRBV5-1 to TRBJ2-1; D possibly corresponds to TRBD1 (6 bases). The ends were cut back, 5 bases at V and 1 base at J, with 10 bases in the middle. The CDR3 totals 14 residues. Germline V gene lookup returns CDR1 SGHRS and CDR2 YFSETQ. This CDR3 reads CASRVQGSYNEQFF. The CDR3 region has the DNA TGCGCCAGCAGAGTCCAGGGGTCCTACAATGAGCAGTTCTTC. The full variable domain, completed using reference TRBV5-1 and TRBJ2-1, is KAGVTQTPRYLIKTRGQQVTLSCSPISGHRSVSWYQQTPGQGLQFLFEYFSETQRNKGNFPGRFSGRQFSNSRSEMNVSTLELGDSALYLCASRVQGSYNEQFFGPGTRLTVL.

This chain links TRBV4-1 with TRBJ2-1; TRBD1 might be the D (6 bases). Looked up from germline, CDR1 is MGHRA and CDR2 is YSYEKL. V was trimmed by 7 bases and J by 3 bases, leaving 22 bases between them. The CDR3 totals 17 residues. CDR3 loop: CASTGEGVPAIYNEQFF. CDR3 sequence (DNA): TGCGCCAGCACCGGCGAGGGGGTCCCAGCAATCTACAATGAGCAGTTCTTC.